This entry describes one T cell receptor (beta chain). What it binds is not known. The data derive from a study of identical twins. Unique molecular identifiers were present on the cDNA, and a universal primer site came from template switching. TCRdb re-derived calls from the 5' RACE reads in MiXCR, one entry per CDR3 protein. The sample carries 450,000 or so distinct CDR3 sequences, approximately 15% recorded once. The study's findings and limits: Model-predicted out-of-frame TCR alpha sharing fell below observed values in monozygotic twins.

The same specimen was also included in a second study, on yellow fever vaccine responses in identical twins.

Sequenced: CD4+ T cells sorted from blood. The sequence was collected from a young woman in good health.

The CDR3 nucleotides read TGTGCCAGCAGTGATCGTCGCCCAGATACGCAGTATTTT. It yields the protein CASSDRRPDTQYF. This chain connects TRBV25-1 to TRBJ2-3; D not certain. This CDR3 is built from 13 residues. The V gene lost 3 bases and the J gene lost 4 bases, with 8 bases spanning the gap. Germline values: CDR1 MGHDK, CDR2 SYGVNS.